This T cell receptor (beta chain) was retrieved from a study of lymphopenia after photon versus proton radiotherapy. Study results and limitations: Authors raise, but do not show, better survival with proton therapy. Photon-treated patients lost naive T cells and TCR diversity; proton-treated stayed stable. Larger post-nadir TCR diversity loss correlated inversely with survival in deceased patients. After lymphocyte nadir, photon-treated repertoires showed oligoclonal expansion, especially CD8+ Temra.

The data were produced by immunoSEQ multiplex PCR, yet TCRdb's version contains in-frame clones alone and is incomplete. The sample carries fewer than 70,000 clones, more than 75% recorded once. For this clone: Its matching antigen is unknown.

The CDR3 is 14 amino acids. Germline CDR1 and CDR2: SGHVS and FQNEAQ. V was clipped by 5 bases and J by 7 bases; unmatched bases: 6. The chain combines TRBV7-8 with TRBJ2-1, with 9 positions matching TRBD1. The TCR comes from a man older than 75 with esophageal cancer. The specimen was peripheral blood, collected from a patient treated with proton-based radiotherapy. The CDR3 region has the DNA TGTGCCAGCAGCCCCGGGACAGGGTTTAATGAGCAGTTCTTC. Protein sequence: CASSPGTGFNEQFF.